These T cell receptor beta chains were read from a single sample in a study of sequential checkpoint blockade in melanoma. Data came from immunoSEQ multiplex PCR; TCRdb stores just in-frame clones and leaves some out. The sample lists more than 7,000 clones, just under 60% occurring once. The material was CD8+ T cells sorted from blood (inferred from file names), obtained from a patient given nivolumab and ipilimumab in sequence. These receptor sequences come from a human donor with melanoma. Each CDR3 is given with its conserved first and last residue. The D gene is left open where the match is weak. The size field is filled for only some rows; it gives once, few, many or a size class.

size: few; V: TRBV6-5; J: TRBJ2-3; D: TRBD2; CDR3: CASSYASGGADTQYF; DNA: TGTGCCAGCAGTTACGCTAGCGGGGGGGCGGATACGCAGTATTTT
size: -; V: TRBV7-9; J: TRBJ2-1; D: TRBD1; CDR3: CASSFGTGGFNEQFF; DNA: TGTGCCAGCAGCTTCGGGACAGGGGGTTTTAATGAGCAGTTCTTC
size: -; V: TRBV4-3; J: TRBJ2-7; D: -; CDR3: CASSRSQNYEQYF; DNA: TGCGCCAGCAGCCGATCCCAGAACTACGAGCAGTACTTC
size: -; V: TRBV19; J: TRBJ2-7; D: -; CDR3: CASTPGPGVGPEQYF; DNA: TGTGCCAGTACTCCCGGGCCCGGGGTGGGTCCCGAGCAGTACTTC
size: -; V: TRBV4-3; J: TRBJ1-2; D: -; CDR3: CASSQGRRQWPGYTF; DNA: TGCGCCAGCAGCCAAGGGAGGAGGCAGTGGCCTGGCTACACCTTC
size: large; V: TRBV11-2; J: TRBJ2-1; D: TRBD1; CDR3: CASSLVFGTGGSYNEQFF; DNA: TGTGCCAGCAGCTTAGTCTTCGGGACAGGAGGGTCCTACAATGAGCAGTTCTTC
size: -; V: TRBV4-1; J: TRBJ1-2; D: -; CDR3: CASSQEEGAHNYGYTF; DNA: TGCGCCAGCAGCCAAGAAGAAGGGGCCCATAACTATGGCTACACCTTC
size: -; V: TRBV9; J: TRBJ1-2; D: TRBD1; CDR3: CASSRPGQGVYGYTF; DNA: TGTGCCAGCAGCCGCCCGGGACAGGGGGTATATGGCTACACCTTC
size: -; V: TRBV7-9; J: TRBJ2-1; D: TRBD2; CDR3: CASSLRTSGGMAYNEQFF; DNA: TGTGCCAGCAGCTTAAGGACTAGCGGGGGCATGGCCTACAATGAGCAGTTCTTC
size: -; V: TRBV2; J: TRBJ2-1; D: TRBD2; CDR3: CASTAGGSVNNEQFF; DNA: TGTGCCAGCACCGCGGGGGGTTCAGTCAACAATGAGCAGTTCTTC